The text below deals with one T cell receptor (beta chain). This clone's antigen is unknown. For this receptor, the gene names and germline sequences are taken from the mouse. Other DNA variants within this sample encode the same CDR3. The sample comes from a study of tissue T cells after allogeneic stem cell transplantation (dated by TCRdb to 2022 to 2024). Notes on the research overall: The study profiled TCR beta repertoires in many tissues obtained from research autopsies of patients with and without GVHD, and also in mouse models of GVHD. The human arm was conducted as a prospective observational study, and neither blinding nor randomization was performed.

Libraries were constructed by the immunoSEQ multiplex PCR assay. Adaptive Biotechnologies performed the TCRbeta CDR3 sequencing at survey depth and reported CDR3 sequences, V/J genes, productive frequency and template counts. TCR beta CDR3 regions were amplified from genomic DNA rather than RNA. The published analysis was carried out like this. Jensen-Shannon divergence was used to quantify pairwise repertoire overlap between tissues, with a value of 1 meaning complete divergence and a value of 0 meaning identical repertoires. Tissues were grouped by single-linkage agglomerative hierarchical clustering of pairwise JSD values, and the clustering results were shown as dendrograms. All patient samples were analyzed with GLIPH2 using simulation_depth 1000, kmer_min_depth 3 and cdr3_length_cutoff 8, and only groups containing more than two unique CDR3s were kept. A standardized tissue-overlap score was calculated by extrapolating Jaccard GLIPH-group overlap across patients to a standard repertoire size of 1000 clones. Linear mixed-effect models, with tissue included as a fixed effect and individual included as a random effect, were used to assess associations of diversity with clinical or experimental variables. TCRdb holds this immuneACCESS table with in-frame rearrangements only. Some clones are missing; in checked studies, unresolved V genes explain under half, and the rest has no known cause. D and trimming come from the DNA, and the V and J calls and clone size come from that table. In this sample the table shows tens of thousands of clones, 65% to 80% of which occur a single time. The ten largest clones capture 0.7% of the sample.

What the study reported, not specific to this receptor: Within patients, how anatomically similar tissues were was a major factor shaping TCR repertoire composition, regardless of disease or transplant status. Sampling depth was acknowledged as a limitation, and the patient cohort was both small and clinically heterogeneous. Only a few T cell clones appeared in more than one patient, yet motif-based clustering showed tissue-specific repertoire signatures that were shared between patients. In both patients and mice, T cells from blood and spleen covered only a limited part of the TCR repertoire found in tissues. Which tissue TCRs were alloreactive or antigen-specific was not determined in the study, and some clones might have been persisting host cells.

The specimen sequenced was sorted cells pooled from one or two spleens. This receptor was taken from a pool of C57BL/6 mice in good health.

Partial CDR3 DNA: TGTGGTGCTAGAGACTCTTCCAACGAAAGATTATTT. Translated, this gives CGARDSSNERLF. The full CDR3 protein is CGARDSSNERLFF. The chain employs TRBV20 and TRBJ1-4; the D gene is unclear. Coverage ceases 1 residue before the CDR3 finishes, and the germline J gene fills in the end. V lost 3 bases and J lost 1 base; the stretch between them is 6 bases long. Counted from cysteine to phenylalanine, this CDR3 has 13 amino acids. Only the CDR3 bases that were read are kept: 36 of them, in frame from base 1. Looking up the germline V gene yields CDR1 GFQATS and CDR2 STVNSAI.